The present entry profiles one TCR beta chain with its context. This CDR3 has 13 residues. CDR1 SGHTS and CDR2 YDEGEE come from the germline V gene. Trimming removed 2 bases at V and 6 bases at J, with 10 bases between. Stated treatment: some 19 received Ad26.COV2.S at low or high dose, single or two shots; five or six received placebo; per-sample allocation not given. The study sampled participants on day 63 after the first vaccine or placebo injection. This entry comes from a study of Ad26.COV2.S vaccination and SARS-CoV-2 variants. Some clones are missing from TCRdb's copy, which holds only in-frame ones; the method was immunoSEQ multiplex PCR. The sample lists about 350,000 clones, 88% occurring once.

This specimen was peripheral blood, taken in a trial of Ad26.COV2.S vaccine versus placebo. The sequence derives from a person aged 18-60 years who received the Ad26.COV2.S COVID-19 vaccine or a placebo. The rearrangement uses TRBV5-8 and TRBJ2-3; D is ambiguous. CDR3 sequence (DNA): TGTGCCAGCAGCTTAAACAAGCGTGATACGCAGTATTTT. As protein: CASSLNKRDTQYF.